The sequence of this T cell receptor beta chain was determined in a study of cytomegalovirus exposure and HLA in healthy donors. Study results and limitations: Most TCR beta V segments were productive about 87% or about 30% of the time in an earlier analysis.

The CDR3 covers 13 residues. Germline CDR1 reads SGHRS; CDR2 reads YFSETQ. The V end was cut by 5 bases, the J end by 5 bases, with 11 bases between. Concerning this clone: Its specificity is not known.

Vbeta (60) and Jbeta (13) primers were used in the PCR. The repertoire was sequenced with immunoSEQ multiplex PCR; TCRdb's copy has only in-frame clones and lacks some. Seen here are around 100,000 clones, roughly four fifths observed once, and the top ten hold about 5.5%. The TCR comes from a man aged 35-49 years in good health and CMV-seropositive. The chain carries TRBV5-1 and TRBJ1-5; D is unclear. The sample comprised PBMCs. The CDR3 sequence: CASRIEADQPQHF. Written as DNA, the CDR3 is TGCGCCAGCAGAATTGAGGCCGATCAGCCCCAGCATTTT.